Presented here are 14 T cell receptor beta chains from one specimen sequenced in a study of shared clonotypes between healthy human individuals. Produced via immunoSEQ multiplex PCR; TCRdb's table is partial and in-frame only. The sample holds more than 550,000 clones; roughly 91% are singletons and the top ten take 30% to 40%. Sequencing was performed on memory CD8+ T cells from PBMCs. Subset denoted: CD45RO+ cells pooled with CCR7-negative TemRA cells. The receptors shown here come from a man between 18 and 29 years old in good health. Some clones in this sample may be carry-over from other donors' samples.

The V gene is TRBV25-1, the J gene TRBJ2-1; a possible D gene is TRBD1 (7 bases). Trimming removed 5 bases from V and 0 bases from J, with 11 bases in between. Per germline, CDR1 MGHDK and CDR2 SYGVNS. The length of the CDR3 is 15 residues. The CDR3 DNA reads TGTGCCAGCAGTAGACAGGGAGGCTCCTACAATGAGCAGTTCTTC. Translating gives CASSRQGGSYNEQFF.

The gene calls are TRBV27 and TRBJ1-1; D gene ambiguous. The V end was cut by 3 bases, the J end by 6 bases, with 11 bases between. This CDR3 is built from 13 residues. Germline V lookup: CDR1 MNHEY, CDR2 SMNVEV (reference sequence). DNA for the CDR3: TGTGCCAGCAGTTTTATGACTGGCGCTGAAGCTTTCTTT. This translates into CASSFMTGAEAFF.

With respect to this clone: A junction boundary mismatches the germline segment, possibly from a read error. This chain links TRBV28 with TRBJ2-7, with no clear D. Germline CDR1 is MDHEN and CDR2 is SYDVKM. The CDR3 contains 10 residues. CDR3 sequence reads: CASSSGVRHF. CDR3 DNA: TGTGCCAGCAGTTCCGGTGTGCGGCACTTC.

The J gene is TRBJ1-1, the V gene TRBV15; 8 bases map to TRBD1. Germline CDR1 and CDR2: LNHNV and YYDKDF (reference sequence). Losses at the gene ends were 5 bases for V and 3 bases for J; bases not matched to a gene: 5. The CDR3 contains 14 residues. The CDR3 is CATSPRGQHTEAFF. Written as DNA, the CDR3 is TGTGCCACCAGCCCCAGGGGGCAACACACTGAAGCTTTCTTT. Filled out from reference TRBV15 and TRBJ1-1, the complete variable domain reads DAMVIQNPRYQVTQFGKPVTLSCSQTLNHNVMYWYQQKSSQAPKLLFHYYDKDFNNEADTPDNFQSRRPNTSFCFLDIRSPGLGDTAMYLCATSPRGQHTEAFFGQGTRLTVV.

V and J are TRBV18 and TRBJ1-1, with a tentative D call TRBD1 (5 bases). The V gene lost 6 bases and the J gene lost 0 bases, with 17 bases spanning the gap. CDR1 KGHSH and CDR2 LQKENI come from the germline V gene. CDR3 size: 16 residues. CDR3 region: CASSNPIRGVNTEAFF. The DNA for the CDR3 is TGTGCCAGCTCCAACCCCATCCGGGGGGTGAACACTGAAGCTTTCTTT.

This chain joins TRBV10-3 and TRBJ2-3, with 8 bases identical to TRBD2. The CDR3 sequence is 14 residues long. Germline V CDR1 and CDR2: ENHRY, SYGVKD. After removal of 4 bases from V and 2 bases from J, the junction contained 2 bases not matched to a gene. CDR3 nucleotides: TGTGCCATCAGTGGTAGCGGGGTCACAGATACGCAGTATTTT. It translates to CAISGSGVTDTQYF.

This chain joins TRBV27 and TRBJ2-7; 7 nucleotides match TRBD2. J lost 5 bases, V lost 0 bases, and 4 bases had no gene match. CDR1 MNHEY and CDR2 SMNVEV come from the germline V gene (reference sequence). The CDR3 loop spans 14 amino acids. Written as DNA, the CDR3 is TGTGCCAGCAGTTTATCTGGGAGGGTCCACGAGCAGTACTTC. It translates to CASSLSGRVHEQYF.

This clone was seen a handful of times. The J gene is TRBJ2-2, the V gene TRBV11-2, with D maybe TRBD1 (5 bases). CDR1 is SGHAT, CDR2 FQNNGV, per germline. The CDR3 is made up of 19 amino acids. V lost 6 bases and J 1 base, leaving 24 bases between the germline ends. CDR3 DNA: TGTGCCAGCAGACCCCTCCGTAAACCGAAGACAGAGAACACCGGGGAGCTGTTTTTT. It codes for CASRPLRKPKTENTGELFF.

The chain links TRBV7-2 to TRBJ1-2; perhaps TRBD1 as D (5 bases). The CDR3 loop spans 18 amino acids. V lost 1 base and J 4 bases, leaving 22 bases between the germline ends. Germline assignment: CDR1 SGHTA and CDR2 FQGNSA. This CDR3 is CASSLEFTRDPTSYGYTF. In DNA form, the CDR3 reads TGTGCCAGCAGCTTAGAGTTCACGAGGGACCCTACAAGCTATGGCTACACCTTC.

This clone has only one observation. This chain links TRBV4-2 with TRBJ1-5; weak D call: TRBD1 (5 bases). This CDR3 comprises 15 residues. Germline CDR1 LGHNA, CDR2 YNFKEQ. V was shortened by 0 bases and J by 9 bases, with 15 bases between the two germline ends. CDR3 DNA: TGTGCCAGCAGCCAAGATAAGACAGATCCGACGCCCCAGCATTTT. Protein sequence: CASSQDKTDPTPQHF.

The CDR3 nucleotides are TGTGCCAGCAGTTACTCGATCCTCGGGCGAGAAAAACTGTTTTTT. It codes for CASSYSILGREKLFF. The chain links TRBV6-5 to TRBJ1-4; no clear D gene. The germline V and J ends were trimmed by 0 bases and 8 bases, with 13 bases remaining between them. Germline CDR1 is MNHEY and CDR2 is SVGAGI. This CDR3 has 15 amino acids.

V is TRBV6-5 and J is TRBJ2-7, with D hard to call. Germline assignment: CDR1 MNHEY and CDR2 SVGAGI. Trimming cost V 2 bases and J 4 bases, with 12 bases left between them. The CDR3 runs to 14 residues. This chain's CDR3 is CASSYGERWYEQYF. The DNA for the CDR3 is TGTGCCAGCAGTTACGGAGAAAGGTGGTACGAGCAGTACTTC.

This sequence joins TRBV7-8 and TRBJ2-3; TRBD1 matches at 7 bases. Germline-derived CDR1 and CDR2 are SGHVS and FQNEAQ. The ends lost 4 bases at V and 4 bases at J; junction bases unmatched: 2. The CDR3 runs to 13 residues. CDR3 region: CASSSQGADTQYF. The CDR3 DNA follows: TGTGCCAGCAGCTCCCAGGGGGCAGATACGCAGTATTTT.

The chain is built from TRBV9 and TRBJ1-1; no definite D call. V gave up 4 bases and J gave up 2 bases, with 21 bases separating them. The CDR3 runs 17 residues. Per the germline V gene, CDR1 is SGDLS and CDR2 is YYNGEE. CDR3 loop: CASSPRADLRSNTEAFF. For the CDR3, the DNA is TGTGCCAGCAGCCCTAGGGCAGATCTAAGATCAAACACTGAAGCTTTCTTT.